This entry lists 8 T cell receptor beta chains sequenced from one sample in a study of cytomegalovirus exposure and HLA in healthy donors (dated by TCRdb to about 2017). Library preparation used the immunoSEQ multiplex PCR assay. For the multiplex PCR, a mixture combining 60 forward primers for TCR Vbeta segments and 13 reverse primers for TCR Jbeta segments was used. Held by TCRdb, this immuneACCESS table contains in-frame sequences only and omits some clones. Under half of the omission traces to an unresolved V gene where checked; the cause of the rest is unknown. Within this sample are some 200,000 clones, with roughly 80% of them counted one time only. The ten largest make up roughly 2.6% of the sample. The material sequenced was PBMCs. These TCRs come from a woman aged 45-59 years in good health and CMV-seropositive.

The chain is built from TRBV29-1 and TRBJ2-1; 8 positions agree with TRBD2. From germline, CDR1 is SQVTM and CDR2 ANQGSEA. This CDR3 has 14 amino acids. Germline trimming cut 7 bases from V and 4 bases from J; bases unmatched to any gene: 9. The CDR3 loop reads CSAGGSGGYNEQFF. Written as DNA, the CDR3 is TGCAGCGCCGGGGGGTCGGGGGGGTACAATGAGCAGTTCTTC.

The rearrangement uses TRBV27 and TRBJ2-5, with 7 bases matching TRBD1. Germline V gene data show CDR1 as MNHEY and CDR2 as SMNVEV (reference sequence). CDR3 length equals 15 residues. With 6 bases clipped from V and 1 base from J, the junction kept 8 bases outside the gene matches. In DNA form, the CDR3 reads TGTGCCAGCAGGCGGACACCAGGGGGCCAAGAGACCCAGTACTTC. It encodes CASRRTPGGQETQYF.

The CDR3 nucleotides read TGTGCCATCAGTGCCGGGGGGGGGAACACTGAAGCTTTCTTT. This encodes CAISAGGGNTEAFF. This rearrangement joins TRBV10-3 to TRBJ1-1; D is perhaps TRBD1 (5 bases). This CDR3 region has 14 residues. The germline V gene encodes CDR1 ENHRY and CDR2 SYGVKD. The V end was cut by 4 bases, the J end by 1 base, with 10 bases between.

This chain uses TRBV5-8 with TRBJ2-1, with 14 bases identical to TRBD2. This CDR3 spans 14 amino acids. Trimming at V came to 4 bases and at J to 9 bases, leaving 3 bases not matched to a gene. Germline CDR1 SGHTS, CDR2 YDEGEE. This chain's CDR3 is CASSTGLAGVEQFF. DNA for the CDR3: TGTGCCAGCAGCACGGGACTAGCGGGGGTTGAGCAGTTCTTC.

CDR3 in amino acids: CASSSPGQGRAGELFF. The DNA of the CDR3 is TGTGCCAGCAGCTCTCCGGGACAGGGGAGGGCCGGGGAGCTGTTTTTT. The chain joins TRBV28 to TRBJ2-2, with TRBD1 identical over 10 bases. Unmatched junction bases numbered 10, after V lost 6 bases and J lost 6 bases. The length of the CDR3 is 16 residues. Germline V gene sequence: CDR1 MDHEN, CDR2 SYDVKM.

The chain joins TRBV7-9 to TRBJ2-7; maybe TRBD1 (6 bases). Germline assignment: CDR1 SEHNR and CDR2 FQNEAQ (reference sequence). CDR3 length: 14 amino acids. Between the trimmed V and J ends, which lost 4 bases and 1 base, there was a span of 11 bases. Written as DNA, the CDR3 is TGTGCCAGCAGCTCCGGGACACCGTCCTACGAGCAGTACTTC. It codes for CASSSGTPSYEQYF.

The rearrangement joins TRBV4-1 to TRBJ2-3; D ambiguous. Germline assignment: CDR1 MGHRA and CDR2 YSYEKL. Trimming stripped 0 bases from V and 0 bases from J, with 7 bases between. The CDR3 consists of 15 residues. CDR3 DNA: TGCGCCAGCAGCCAAGACAGTTATAGCACAGATACGCAGTATTTT. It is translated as CASSQDSYSTDTQYF.

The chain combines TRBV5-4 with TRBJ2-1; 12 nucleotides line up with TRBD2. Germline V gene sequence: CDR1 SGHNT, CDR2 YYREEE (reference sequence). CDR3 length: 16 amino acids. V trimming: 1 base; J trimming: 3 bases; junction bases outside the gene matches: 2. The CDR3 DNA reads TGTGCCAGCAGCTTGCCGACTAGCGGGAGCTACAATGAGCAGTTCTTC. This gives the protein CASSLPTSGSYNEQFF. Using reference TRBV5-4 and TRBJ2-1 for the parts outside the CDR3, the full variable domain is ETGVTQSPTHLIKTRGQQVTLRCSSQSGHNTVSWYQQALGQGPQFIFQYYREEENGRGNFPPRFSGLQFPNYSSELNVNALELDDSALYLCASSLPTSGSYNEQFFGPGTRLTVL.